This T cell receptor (beta chain) was captured by sequencing in a study of shared clonotypes between healthy human individuals. At the level of the study: Each donor's CD8 memory used one plate, CD8 naive two, each CD4 subset three. Regarding the study as a whole: For naive CD4 cells, approximately 4.7% of clonotypes were shared across a handful of donors. The authors expected sequencing depth to affect clonotype sharing among donors.

TCRdb's table, derived via immunoSEQ multiplex PCR, lists solely in-frame clones and lacks some. The table records some 1.1 million clones, 70% to 80% of them present only once. Germline CDR1 and CDR2: MNHNY and SVGAGI (reference sequence). The CDR3 contains 16 residues. The V end was cut by 5 bases, the J end by 0 bases, with 14 bases between. In its sample, this clone was seen a few times. Its target is not known. The specimen was memory CD4+ T cells from PBMCs. Subset: CD45RA-negative fraction. The rearrangement uses TRBV6-6 and TRBJ2-1; D is undetermined. This clonotype originated in a man aged 18 to 30 in good health. Some clones in this sample may be carry-over from other donors' samples. CDR3 loop: CASSADFWSSYNEQFF. The DNA of the CDR3 is TGTGCCAGCAGTGCTGACTTCTGGAGCTCCTACAATGAGCAGTTCTTC.